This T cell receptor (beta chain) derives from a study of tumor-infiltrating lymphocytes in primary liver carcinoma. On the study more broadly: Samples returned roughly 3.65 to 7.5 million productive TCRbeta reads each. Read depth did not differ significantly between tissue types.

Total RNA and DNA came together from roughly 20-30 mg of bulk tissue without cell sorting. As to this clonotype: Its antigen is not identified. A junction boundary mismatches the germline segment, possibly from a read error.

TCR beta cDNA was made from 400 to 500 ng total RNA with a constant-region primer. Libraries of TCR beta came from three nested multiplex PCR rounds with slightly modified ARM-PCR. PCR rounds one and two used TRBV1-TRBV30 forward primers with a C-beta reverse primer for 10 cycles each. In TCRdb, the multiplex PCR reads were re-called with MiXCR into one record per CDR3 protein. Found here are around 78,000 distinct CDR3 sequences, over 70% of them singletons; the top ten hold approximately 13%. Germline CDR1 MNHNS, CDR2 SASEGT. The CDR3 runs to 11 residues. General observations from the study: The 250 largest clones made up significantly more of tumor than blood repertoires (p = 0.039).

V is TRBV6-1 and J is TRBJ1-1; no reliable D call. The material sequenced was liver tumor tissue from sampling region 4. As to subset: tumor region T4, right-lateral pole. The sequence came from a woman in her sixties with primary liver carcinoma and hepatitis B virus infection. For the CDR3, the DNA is TGTGCCAGCCAAGGGAACAGTGAAGCTTCCTTT. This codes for CASQGNSEASF.